These 28 T cell receptor beta chains came from one sample sequenced in a study of OX40 agonist ivuxolimab in advanced cancers. The repertoire was sequenced with immunoSEQ multiplex PCR; TCRdb's copy has only in-frame clones and lacks some. The data contain 35,000 to 45,000 clones, roughly nine tenths of them singletons. Sample: CD4+ or CD8+ T cells sorted from blood, taken in a trial of the OX40 agonist ivuxolimab. These TCRs come from an adult with an advanced solid tumor such as melanoma, head and neck, liver or kidney cancer.

This clone turned up a few times. V usage is TRBV27 and J usage is TRBJ2-2, with TRBD2 as a possible D gene (7 bases). Trimming shortened V by 7 bases and J by 5 bases, and 14 bases separated the two germline ends. Germline V gene data show CDR1 as MNHEY and CDR2 as SMNVEV (reference sequence). This CDR3 spans 14 amino acids. CDR3 DNA: TGTGCCAGCACCCGGGGGGCGTCGACCGGGGAGCTGTTTTTT. Its translation is CASTRGASTGELFF.

V gene TRBV5-6 combines with J gene TRBJ2-1; D remains unclear. CDR1 is SGHDT and CDR2 is YYEEEE in the germline V gene. The CDR3 is 11 residues long. Deletions cut 1 base from V and 7 bases from J, with 3 bases between. CDR3: CASSLNNEQFF. The CDR3 nucleotides read TGTGCCAGCAGCTTGAATAATGAGCAGTTCTTC. Full variable domain (remainder filled in from reference TRBV5-6 and TRBJ2-1): DAGVTQSPTHLIKTRGQQVTLRCSPKSGHDTVSWYQQALGQGPQFIFQYYEEEERQRGNFPDRFSGHQFPNYSSELNVNALLLGDSALYLCASSLNNEQFFGPGTRLTVL.

The genes are TRBV28 and TRBJ2-1; 15 nucleotides agree with TRBD2. Germline V lookup: CDR1 MDHEN, CDR2 SYDVKM. Trimming cost V 5 bases and J 4 bases; bases outside gene matches: 3. The CDR3 is 16 amino acids. The CDR3 DNA reads as TGTGCCAGCAGTGGGACTAGCGGGGGGATATACAATGAGCAGTTCTTC. Residues: CASSGTSGGIYNEQFF.

This chain joins TRBV9 and TRBJ2-3, with 14 bases matching TRBD2. The CDR3 has 16 amino acids. V lost 3 bases and J lost 4; bases outside the gene matches: 4. The germline gives CDR1 SGDLS, CDR2 YYNGEE. CDR3 sequence (DNA): TGTGCCAGCAGCGCAGGGACTAGCGGGGGTTCAGATACGCAGTATTTT. This encodes CASSAGTSGGSDTQYF.

The rearrangement links TRBV19 to TRBJ2-5; D possibly corresponds to TRBD1 (5 bases). Germline CDR1 LNHDA, CDR2 SQIVND (reference sequence). This CDR3 is 13 amino acids long. V was trimmed by 3 bases and J by 4 bases, leaving 9 bases between them. CDR3 in DNA: TGTGCCAGTAGTATCGGACAACCAGAGACCCAGTACTTC. Its translation is CASSIGQPETQYF.

The rearrangement links TRBV13 to TRBJ2-7; 9 bases line up with TRBD1. The germline V gene has CDR1 PRHDT and CDR2 FYEKMQ (reference sequence). This CDR3 is 15 amino acids long. The junction had 11 bases not matched to a gene; V was cut back by 4 bases and J by 7 bases. The CDR3 DNA follows: TGTGCCAGCAGCTCAACCTATGGGACAGGGATAGAGCAGTACTTC. As protein: CASSSTYGTGIEQYF.

The chain is built from TRBV19 and TRBJ2-7; 7 positions match TRBD1. The germline V gene has CDR1 LNHDA and CDR2 SQIVND (reference sequence). The length of the CDR3 is 14 residues. The V segment lost 4 bases and the J segment 2 bases; nucleotides outside the gene matches: 5. The CDR3: CASSRGQFPYEQYF. The CDR3 DNA sequence: TGTGCCAGTAGTAGGGGACAGTTTCCCTACGAGCAGTACTTC.

The chain uses TRBV6-5 and TRBJ2-1, with TRBD2 matching over 7 bases. CDR1 is MNHEY and CDR2 is SVGAGI in the germline V gene. V trimming: 6 bases; J trimming: 4 bases; junction bases outside the gene matches: 6. The CDR3 loop spans 14 amino acids. CDR3 residues: CASRLLALYNEQFF. In nucleotides, the CDR3 is TGTGCCAGCAGGCTACTAGCGCTATACAATGAGCAGTTCTTC.

The rearrangement joins TRBV18 to TRBJ1-1; the D gene is possibly TRBD1 (5 bases). The V end lost 1 base, the J end lost 6 bases, and 18 bases lay between the germline ends. Looked up from germline, CDR1 is KGHSH and CDR2 is LQKENI. This CDR3 is built from 16 residues. The CDR3: CASSPLGTARDAEAFF. DNA for the CDR3: TGTGCCAGCTCACCACTCGGGACCGCGCGTGACGCTGAAGCTTTCTTT.

The chain is built from TRBV10-1 and TRBJ1-2; D remains ambiguous. Germline-derived CDR1 and CDR2 are WNHNN and SYGVQD (reference sequence). The CDR3 spans 13 residues. The ends were cut back, 0 bases at V and 4 bases at J, with 6 bases in the middle. The CDR3, as DNA: TGCGCCAGCAGTGAGTCGGGGTCCTATGGCTACACCTTC. Its translation: CASSESGSYGYTF.

The chain combines TRBV11-2 with TRBJ2-7, with 8 positions matching TRBD2. V gave up 1 base and J gave up 5 bases; unmatched junction bases: 4. Germline values: CDR1 SGHAT, CDR2 FQNNGV. The CDR3 totals 14 residues. This chain's CDR3 is CASSLALAGHEQYF. Here the CDR3 DNA reads TGTGCCAGCAGCTTAGCGTTAGCGGGGCACGAGCAGTACTTC.

The gene calls are TRBV10-3 and TRBJ2-7; maybe TRBD2 (5 bases). V lost 7 bases, J lost 2 bases, and 12 bases lay in between. The CDR3 contains 13 residues. CDR1 is ENHRY and CDR2 is SYGVKD in the germline V gene. The CDR3 bases are TGTGCCATCATGGCGGGCACTACCTACGAGCAGTACTTC. Translation: CAIMAGTTYEQYF.

The rearrangement joins TRBV11-2 to TRBJ2-4, with 7 positions matching TRBD1. Germline V CDR1 and CDR2: SGHAT, FQNNGV. V trimming: 5 bases; J trimming: 1 base; junction bases outside the gene matches: 5. This CDR3 contains 15 residues. The CDR3 protein is CASSHPTGAKNIQYF. For the CDR3, the DNA is TGTGCCAGCAGCCACCCGACAGGGGCCAAAAACATTCAGTACTTC.

The V and J genes are TRBV19 and TRBJ1-1; 10 bases are a match to TRBD1. The CDR3 consists of 14 residues. V lost 4 bases and J lost 5; bases outside the gene matches: 4. The V gene's germline CDR1 is LNHDA and CDR2 SQIVND (reference sequence). Here the CDR3 reads CASSTGQGVTEAFF. CDR3 DNA: TGTGCCAGTAGTACCGGACAGGGGGTGACTGAAGCTTTCTTT.

This clone appeared a single time. The chain combines TRBV18 with TRBJ2-1; 9 bases are shared with TRBD1. The CDR3 runs to 16 residues. Germline CDR1 reads KGHSH; CDR2 reads LQKENI. Trimming at V came to 4 bases and at J to 3 bases, leaving 7 bases not matched to a gene. CDR3 in amino acids: CASSRSGTGFYNEQFF. The CDR3 DNA reads as TGTGCCAGCTCACGTTCCGGGACAGGGTTCTACAATGAGCAGTTCTTC.

The V call is TRBV1, the J call TRBJ1-5. TRBV1 is tagged as a pseudogene. CDR3 length: 16 residues. CDR3 protein: CTSSQGGLRGNQPQHF. The CDR3 DNA reads TGCACCAGCAGCCAGGGAGGACTCCGAGGCAATCAGCCCCAGCATTTT.

The CDR3 coding sequence is TGTGCCAGCAATCCGACAGGGTTGGGGCAAGAGACCCAGTACTTC. It encodes CASNPTGLGQETQYF. The V call is TRBV6-1, the J call TRBJ2-5, with 7 bases fitting TRBD1. Losses at the gene ends were 7 bases for V and 2 bases for J; bases not matched to a gene: 10. The germline V gene encodes CDR1 MNHNS and CDR2 SASEGT. CDR3 length equals 15 residues.

V gene TRBV11-1 combines with J gene TRBJ1-1; D possibly corresponds to TRBD1 (6 bases). Germline loops: CDR1 SGHAT, CDR2 FQDESV (reference sequence). This CDR3 contains 14 residues. Trimming pared 5 bases from V and 3 bases from J, leaving 13 bases between. The CDR3 nucleotides are TGTGCCAGCAGCCGGGGGGCTATGGACACTGAAGCTTTCTTT. Translated, it gives CASSRGAMDTEAFF.

The J gene is TRBJ2-3, the V gene TRBV6-5, with D possibly being TRBD1 or TRBD2 (5 bases each). The CDR3 is 13 amino acids. Deletions cut 8 bases from V and 0 bases from J, with 9 bases between. Germline V gene sequence: CDR1 MNHEY, CDR2 SVGAGI. CDR3 coding DNA: TGTGCCAGCGGGACGTCTAGCACAGATACGCAGTATTTT. Amino acids: CASGTSSTDTQYF.

The chain links TRBV6-6 to TRBJ2-7, with D possibly matching TRBD1 (6 bases). V lost 6 bases and J 4 bases, leaving 13 bases between the germline ends. In germline, CDR1 is MNHNY, CDR2 SVGAGI (reference sequence). This CDR3 has 13 amino acids. CDR3 sequence (DNA): TGTGCCAGCAGGGAGACGACAGGTTACGAGCAGTACTTC. This gives the protein CASRETTGYEQYF.

The J gene is TRBJ2-3, the V gene TRBV4-3; D unresolved. CDR3 size: 16 residues. Germline V gene lookup returns CDR1 LGHNA and CDR2 YSLEER. The ends were cut back, 0 bases at V and 6 bases at J, with 16 bases in the middle. The CDR3 protein is CASSQDTPQSGDTQYF. As DNA, the CDR3 is TGCGCCAGCAGCCAAGATACGCCACAAAGTGGGGATACGCAGTATTTT.

The chain has TRBV7-9 and TRBJ2-3; D possibly matches TRBD1 or TRBD2 (6 bases each). Germline V lookup: CDR1 SEHNR, CDR2 FQNEAQ (reference sequence). The CDR3 has 18 residues. Trimming removed 3 bases at V and 4 bases at J, with 23 bases between. Here the CDR3 reads CASSFSAGIAGAADTQYF. CDR3 sequence (DNA): TGTGCCAGCAGCTTTAGCGCGGGGATTGCAGGGGCGGCAGATACGCAGTATTTT.

This chain links TRBV7-9 with TRBJ2-3; TRBD2 is a possible D gene (6 bases). Between the trimmed V and J ends, which lost 5 bases and 4 bases, there was a span of 10 bases. Germline V lookup: CDR1 SEHNR, CDR2 FQNEAQ (reference sequence). The CDR3 has 13 amino acids. In DNA form, the CDR3 reads TGTGCCAGCAGCAGGGGAGGCGCAGATACGCAGTATTTT. As protein: CASSRGGADTQYF.

V usage is TRBV5-1 and J usage is TRBJ2-1; tentative D call: TRBD1 (5 bases). CDR3 length: 15 amino acids. CDR1 SGHRS and CDR2 YFSETQ come from the germline V gene. V lost 5 bases and J 2 bases, leaving 14 bases between the germline ends. This CDR3 reads CASSKGALAYNEQFF. DNA for the CDR3: TGCGCCAGCAGTAAAGGGGCCTTAGCCTACAATGAGCAGTTCTTC.

The rearrangement links TRBV4-1 to TRBJ2-1; 8 bases fit TRBD1. The V and J ends lost 4 bases and 6 bases, in that order; junction bases with no gene match: 8. This CDR3 region has 15 residues. Germline CDR1 is MGHRA and CDR2 is YSYEKL. CDR3 protein: CASSRPGQASNEQFF. The CDR3 region has the DNA TGCGCCAGCAGCCGGCCGGGACAGGCCAGCAATGAGCAGTTCTTC.

This chain uses TRBV5-1 with TRBJ1-1, with no clear D. V was shortened by 0 bases and J by 2 bases, with 11 bases between the two germline ends. This CDR3 is 15 amino acids long. CDR1 and CDR2 from the germline V gene are SGHRS and YFSETQ. CDR3 residues: CASSLEGRPNTEAFF. CDR3 DNA sequence: TGCGCCAGCAGCTTGGAGGGCAGACCCAACACTGAAGCTTTCTTT.

The chain is built from TRBV18 and TRBJ1-6, with 7 nucleotides matching TRBD1. There are 14 residues in the CDR3. CDR1 is KGHSH and CDR2 is LQKENI in the germline V gene. Trimming cost V 3 bases and J 9 bases; bases outside gene matches: 5. The CDR3 DNA follows: TGTGCCAGCTCACCGACAGGGTCGGTTTCACCCCTCCACTTT. It encodes CASSPTGSVSPLHF.

In its sample, this clone was seen a few times. The chain uses TRBV9 and TRBJ2-5; no reliable D call. Trimming shortened V by 0 bases and J by 4 bases, and 22 bases separated the two germline ends. The CDR3 is 18 amino acids. Germline loops: CDR1 SGDLS, CDR2 YYNGEE. The CDR3 loop reads CASSVGAWAGRPGETQYF. CDR3 DNA sequence: TGTGCCAGCAGCGTAGGAGCTTGGGCAGGCCGTCCAGGAGAGACCCAGTACTTC.